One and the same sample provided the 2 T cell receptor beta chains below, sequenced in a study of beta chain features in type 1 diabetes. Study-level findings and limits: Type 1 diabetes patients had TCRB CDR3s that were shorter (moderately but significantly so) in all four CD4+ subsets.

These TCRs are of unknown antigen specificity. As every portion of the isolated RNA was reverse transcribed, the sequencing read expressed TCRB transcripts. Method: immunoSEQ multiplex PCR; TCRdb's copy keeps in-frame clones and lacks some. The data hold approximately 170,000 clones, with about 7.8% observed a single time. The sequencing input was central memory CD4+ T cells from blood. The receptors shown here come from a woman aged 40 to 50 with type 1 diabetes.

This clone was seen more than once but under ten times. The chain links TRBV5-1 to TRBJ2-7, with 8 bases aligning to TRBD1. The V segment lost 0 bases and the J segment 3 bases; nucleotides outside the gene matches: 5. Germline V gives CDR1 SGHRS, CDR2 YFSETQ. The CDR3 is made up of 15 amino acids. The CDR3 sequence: CASSLGQGINYEQYF. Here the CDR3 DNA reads TGCGCCAGCAGCTTGGGACAGGGGATAAACTACGAGCAGTACTTC.

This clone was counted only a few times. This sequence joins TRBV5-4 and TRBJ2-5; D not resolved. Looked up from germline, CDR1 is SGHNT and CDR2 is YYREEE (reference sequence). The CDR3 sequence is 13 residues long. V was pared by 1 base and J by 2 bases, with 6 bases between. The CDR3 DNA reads TGTGCCAGCAGCTTGACTAATCAAGAGACCCAGTACTTC. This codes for CASSLTNQETQYF.